Sequencing of this T cell receptor beta chain was carried out in a study of PD-1 blockade in classical Hodgkin lymphoma. Across the study: The study gave patients nivolumab 3 mg/kg intravenously every 2 weeks. The study, taken as a whole, reports: Healthy donors were reported to have higher baseline TCR diversity than newly diagnosed patients. Complete responders entered with baseline diversity on par with newly diagnosed patients, the results showed.

Every patient experienced relapse after autologous stem cell transplantation, and brentuximab vedotin exposure varied. Some clones are missing from TCRdb's copy, which holds only in-frame ones; the method was immunoSEQ multiplex PCR. The sample includes around 100,000 clones, approximately 90% of them seen just once. Germline V CDR1 and CDR2: LNHDA, SQIVND (reference sequence). J gave up 2 bases and V 8 bases, and 10 bases lay outside the gene matches. CDR3 length equals 17 residues. To note about this clone: Its antigen is unknown.

The chain recombines TRBV19 with TRBJ2-6, with 9 bases matching TRBD1. This clonotype originated in a human donor with classical Hodgkin lymphoma. Sequenced here: peripheral blood mononuclear cells (PBMCs), sampled before the second cycle of nivolumab. This CDR3 reads CASAWLDRGAGANVLTF. The CDR3 region has the DNA TGTGCCAGTGCGTGGTTGGACAGGGGTGCTGGGGCCAACGTCCTGACTTTC.